This TCR beta chain was retrieved from a study of read filtering for tumor transcriptome and immune sequencing. Background on the study: Per sample, TCR-region reads ranged about 4.05 to 11 million by IR-seq, roughly 85 to 1,300 by RNA-seq.

Trimming took off 2 bases at V and 1 base at J, with 12 bases between the two ends. This CDR3 region has 15 residues. The germline CDR1 and CDR2 sequences are SGDLS and YYNGEE. This clonotype was found many times. This library used roughly 430 ng RNA and molecular barcoded adaptors spanning alpha/delta and beta/gamma chains. TCRdb fed the reads into MiXCR, producing one record per CDR3 protein. The data hold roughly 60,000 distinct CDR3 sequences, with roughly 20% observed a single time. This sequence joins TRBV9 and TRBJ1-1; D gene ambiguous. Material: a population of CD138-negative cells sorted from bone marrow. The TCR was taken from a donor aged 40 or older with multiple myeloma. The CDR3, as DNA: TGTGCCAGCAGCGTTCGACCCGTGGGGAACACTGAAGCTTTCTTT. Translation gives CASSVRPVGNTEAFF.